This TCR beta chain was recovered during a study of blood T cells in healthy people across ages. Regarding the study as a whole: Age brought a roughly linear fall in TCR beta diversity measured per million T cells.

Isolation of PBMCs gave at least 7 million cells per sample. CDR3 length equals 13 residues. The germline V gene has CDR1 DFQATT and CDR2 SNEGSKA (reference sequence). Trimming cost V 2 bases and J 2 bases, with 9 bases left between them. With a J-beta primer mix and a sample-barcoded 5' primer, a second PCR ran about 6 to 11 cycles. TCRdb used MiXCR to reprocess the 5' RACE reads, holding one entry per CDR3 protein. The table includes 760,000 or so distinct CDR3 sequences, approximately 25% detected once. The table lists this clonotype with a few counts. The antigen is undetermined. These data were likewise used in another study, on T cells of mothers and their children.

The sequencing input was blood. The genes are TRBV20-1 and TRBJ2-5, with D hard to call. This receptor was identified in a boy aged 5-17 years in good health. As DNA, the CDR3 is TGCAGTGCTAGATATCCCGGACAAGAGACCCAGTACTTC. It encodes CSARYPGQETQYF.